Sequencing of this T cell receptor (beta chain) was carried out in a study of cytomegalovirus exposure and HLA in healthy donors. The overall study: The approximately 130 validation repertoires were reported in a later analysis to have been generated on the same platform as the approximately 600 first-cohort repertoires.

The repertoire was sequenced with immunoSEQ multiplex PCR; TCRdb's copy has only in-frame clones and lacks some. Seen here are around 110,000 clones, 88% observed once, and the top ten hold about 2%. The germline V gene encodes CDR1 SNHLY and CDR2 FYNNEI. The trim removed 4 bases at V and 4 bases at J, leaving 6 bases unmatched. This CDR3 is built from 14 residues. The chain links TRBV2 to TRBJ1-2; 7 positions match TRBD1. This receptor was identified in a woman aged 18-29 years in good health and CMV-seropositive. Sequencing input: PBMCs. Here the CDR3 reads CASSVGTEGYGYTF. The CDR3, as DNA: TGTGCCAGCAGTGTTGGGACAGAGGGCTATGGCTACACCTTC. Full variable domain (remainder filled in from reference TRBV2 and TRBJ1-2): EPEVTQTPSHQVTQMGQEVILRCVPISNHLYFYWYRQILGQKVEFLVSFYNNEISEKSEIFDDQFSVERPDGSNFTLKIRSTKLEDSAMYFCASSVGTEGYGYTFGSGTRLTVV.